The following is a T cell receptor beta chain sequence with its context. The data belong to a study of blood T cell repertoires in COVID-19. On the study more broadly: The samples span acute and convalescent COVID-19 from the United States, Italy and Spain. PBMCs, B-cell-depleted T cells, or T cells were the source of the cDNA or gDNA that made up the material.

Those enrolled in Seattle joined during active infection and were followed longitudinally afterward. The CDR3 is made up of 15 amino acids. V shed 1 base, J shed 5 bases, and the junction held 2 bases outside the gene matches. Germline values: CDR1 SGHAT, CDR2 FQNNGV. Original analysis: Amplification of reference gene primers provided the estimated nucleated cell counts. Profiled with immunoSEQ multiplex PCR; TCRdb holds only in-frame clones, not every one. D and trimming come from the DNA, and the V and J calls and clone size come from that table. The table has over 150,000 clones, approximately 90% seen once.

This clonotype originated in a man between 18 and 35 years old with COVID-19, enrolled during active disease. The sequenced sample consisted of peripheral blood. This chain connects TRBV11-2 to TRBJ2-2; 9 positions match TRBD1. CDR3 sequence (DNA): TGTGCCAGCAGCTTAGTGACAGGGGGAACCGGGGAGCTGTTTTTT. Its protein is CASSLVTGGTGELFF.